This T cell receptor beta chain emerged from a study of blood T cells in healthy people across ages (dated by TCRdb to between 2014 and 2017). At the level of the whole study: In model experiments, roughly one uniquely barcoded TCR beta cDNA molecule per two T cells was captured by template switching. The donors were divided into four age groups: young (average about 15 years), middle-aged (about 40), aged (around 67) and long-lived (more than 75). For two donors (one aged 18 to 30 and one aged 80 or older), the study analyzed two additional independent replicas of 1 million unique cDNA reads from the same blood draw. To track age-related changes in TCR beta repertoire diversity, the study relied on deep sequencing normalized with unique cDNA molecular identifiers. To avoid experimental bias, donors of different ages were spread randomly across the sequencing lanes.

Donors were 39 systemically healthy Caucasian individuals from Russia aged 6 to 90 years. Each donor gave ten milliliters of peripheral blood, collected into EDTA-treated Vacutainer tubes. PBMCs were isolated by Ficoll-Paque density-gradient centrifugation, with at least 7 million obtained per sample. Trizol reagent was used to extract total RNA from the PBMCs, yielding at least 6 micrograms per sample. For every donor, flow cytometry on a PBMC aliquot measured the percentage of naive CD45RAhigh/CD27high T cells. As to this clonotype: It lacks a known antigen. Per-base quality was not reported, and no clone a single base away is much larger than it.

The protocol used for the library was 5' RACE. Sequencing relied on an Illumina HiSeq 2500. A second PCR of about 7 to 12 cycles was run with a J-beta primer mix and a sample-barcoded 5' primer. A unique molecular identifier was introduced onto each TCR beta cDNA molecule by a template-switch 5' adaptor carrying 12 random nucleotides. At least 2.5 million CDR3-containing paired-end reads were obtained from each sample. The Mint cDNA synthesis kit, primed by a TRBC-specific oligonucleotide, was used to synthesize first-strand cDNA from all RNA. After uracil-DNA glycosylase treatment, a first 18-cycle PCR used universal primers M1SS and BC2_uni_R on all cDNA. In the original analysis: For normalization, 1 million high-quality reads were randomly selected from each sample, with every read carrying a distinct molecular identifier. Reads sharing molecular identifiers were discarded rather than binned into consensus sequences. CDR3 identification, clonotype clustering and error correction used MiTCR with a Q25 quality threshold and the strictest error-elimination algorithm. A nonparametric unseen species model with Euler transformation was used to estimate a lower bound on total TCR beta diversity. TCRdb took the public reads, trimmed them with fastp at Q25, ran MiXCR for clone calling and kept in-frame beta chains. Every distinct CDR3 protein forms one entry, paired with its most common genes and DNA. Here the V and J calls rest on TCRdb's processing, not on the authors' analysis. Across this sample there are some 1.7 million distinct CDR3 sequences, with roughly 27% seen only once. Over 7% of the sample comes from the top ten.

General study outcomes and caveats: The CMV infection status of donors was not known, potentially confounding age-related changes in expanded clonotypes. Estimates of total diversity from one million sequenced T cells were regarded as lower bounds and underestimates. Since profiling was done on bulk unsorted PBMCs, naive and antigen-experienced compartments could not be conclusively compared. Observed TCR beta diversity per million T cells fell roughly linearly with age, and a significant reduction was already apparent by age roughly 40. Observed TCR beta diversity correlated strongly with the percentage of naive T cells measured by flow cytometry. The long-lived group showed more naive CD4+ T cells, fewer expanded clones and increased TCR diversity than the aged group, suggesting age selection.

The source material was blood. The receptor's source is a woman in her twenties or thirties in good health.

CDR3 protein: CASSLDGTGGSQFF. The nucleotides are TGTGCCAGCAGCTTAGACGGAACGGGAGGCAGTCAGTTCTTC. Recombination linked TRBV11-2 to TRBJ2-1, with TRBD2 identical over 7 junction bases. The CDR3 goes from the cysteine to the phenylalanine over 14 residues. Left in the record is the CDR3 DNA by itself, 42 bases read in frame from the first base. CDR1 SGHAT and CDR2 FQNNGV were looked up in the germline V gene. Clipping removes 0 bases from V and 13 bases from J, with 9 as the unmatched junction base count.